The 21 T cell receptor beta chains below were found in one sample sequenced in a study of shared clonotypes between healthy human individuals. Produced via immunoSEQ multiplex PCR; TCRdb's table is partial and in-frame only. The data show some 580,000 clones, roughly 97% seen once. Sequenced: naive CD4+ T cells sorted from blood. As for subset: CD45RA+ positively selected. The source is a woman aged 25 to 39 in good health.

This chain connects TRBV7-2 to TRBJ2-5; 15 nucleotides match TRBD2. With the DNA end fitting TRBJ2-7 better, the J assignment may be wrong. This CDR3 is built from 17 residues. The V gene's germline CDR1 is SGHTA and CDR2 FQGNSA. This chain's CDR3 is CASSFGTSGRRSYEQYF. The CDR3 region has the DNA TGTGCCAGCAGCTTTGGGACTAGCGGGAGGAGGAGTTACGAGCAGTACTTC.

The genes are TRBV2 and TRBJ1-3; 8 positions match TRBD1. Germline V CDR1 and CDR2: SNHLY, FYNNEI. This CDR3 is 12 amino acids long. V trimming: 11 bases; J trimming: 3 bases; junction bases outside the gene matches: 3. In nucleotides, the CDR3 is TGTGCCGGCGGGACAGGTGGAAACACCATATATTTT. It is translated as CAGGTGGNTIYF. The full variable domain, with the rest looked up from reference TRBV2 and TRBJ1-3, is EPEVTQTPSHQVTQMGQEVILRCVPISNHLYFYWYRQILGQKVEFLVSFYNNEISEKSEIFDDQFSVERPDGSNFTLKIRSTKLEDSAMYFCAGGTGGNTIYFGEGSWLTVV.

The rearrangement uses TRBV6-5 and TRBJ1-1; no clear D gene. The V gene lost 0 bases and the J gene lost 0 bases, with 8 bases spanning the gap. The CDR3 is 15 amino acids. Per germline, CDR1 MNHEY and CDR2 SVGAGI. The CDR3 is CASSYSGVMNTEAFF. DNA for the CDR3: TGTGCCAGCAGTTACTCGGGAGTGATGAACACTGAAGCTTTCTTT.

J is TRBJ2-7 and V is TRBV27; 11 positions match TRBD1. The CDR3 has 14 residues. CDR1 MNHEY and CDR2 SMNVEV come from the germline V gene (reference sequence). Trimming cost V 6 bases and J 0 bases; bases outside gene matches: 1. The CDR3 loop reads CASRGTGGSYEQYF. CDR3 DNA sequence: TGTGCCAGCAGGGGGACAGGGGGCTCCTACGAGCAGTACTTC.

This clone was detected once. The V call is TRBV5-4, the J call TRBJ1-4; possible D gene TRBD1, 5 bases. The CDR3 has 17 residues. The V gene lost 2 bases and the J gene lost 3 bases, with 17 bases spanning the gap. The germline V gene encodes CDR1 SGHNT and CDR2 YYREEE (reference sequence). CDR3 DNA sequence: TGTGCCAGCAGCTTAAAATTGGGGGAGCAGGCTAATGAAAAACTGTTTTTT. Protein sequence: CASSLKLGEQANEKLFF.

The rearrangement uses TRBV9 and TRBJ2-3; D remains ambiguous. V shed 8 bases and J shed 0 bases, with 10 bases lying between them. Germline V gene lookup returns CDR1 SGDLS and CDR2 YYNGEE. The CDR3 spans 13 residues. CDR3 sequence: CASGRASTDTQYF. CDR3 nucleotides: TGTGCCAGTGGAAGGGCTAGCACAGATACGCAGTATTTT.

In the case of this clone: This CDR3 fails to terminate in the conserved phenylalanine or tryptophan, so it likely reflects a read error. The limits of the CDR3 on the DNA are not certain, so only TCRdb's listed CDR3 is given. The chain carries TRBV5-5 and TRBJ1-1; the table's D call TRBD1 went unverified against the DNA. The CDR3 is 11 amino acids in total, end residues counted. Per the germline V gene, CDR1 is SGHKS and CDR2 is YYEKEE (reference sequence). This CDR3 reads CASRFGPQDSH.

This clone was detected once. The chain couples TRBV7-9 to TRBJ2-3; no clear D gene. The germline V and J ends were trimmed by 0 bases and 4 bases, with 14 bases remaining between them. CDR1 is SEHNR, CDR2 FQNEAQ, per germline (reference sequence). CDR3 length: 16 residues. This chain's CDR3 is CASSLAQAAFPDTQYF. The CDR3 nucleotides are TGTGCCAGCAGCTTAGCGCAAGCCGCTTTCCCAGATACGCAGTATTTT.

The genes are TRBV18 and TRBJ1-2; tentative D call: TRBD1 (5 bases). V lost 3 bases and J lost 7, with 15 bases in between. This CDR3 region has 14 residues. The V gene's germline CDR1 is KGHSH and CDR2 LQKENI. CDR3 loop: CASSPEPGGIGYTF. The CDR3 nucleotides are TGTGCCAGCTCACCTGAGCCCGGGGGAATTGGCTACACCTTC.

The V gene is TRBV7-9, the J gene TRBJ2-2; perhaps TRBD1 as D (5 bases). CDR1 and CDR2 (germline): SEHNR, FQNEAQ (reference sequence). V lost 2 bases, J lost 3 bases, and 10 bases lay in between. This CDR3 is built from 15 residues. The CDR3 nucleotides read TGTGCCAGCAGCTTAAGTCAGGGCTACACCGGGGAGCTGTTTTTT. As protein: CASSLSQGYTGELFF. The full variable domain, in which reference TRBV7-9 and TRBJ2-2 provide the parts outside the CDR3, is DTGVSQNPRHKITKRGQNVTFRCDPISEHNRLYWYRQTLGQGPEFLTYFQNEAQLEKSRLLSDRFSAERPKGSFSTLEIQRTEQGDSAMYLCASSLSQGYTGELFFGEGSRLTVL.

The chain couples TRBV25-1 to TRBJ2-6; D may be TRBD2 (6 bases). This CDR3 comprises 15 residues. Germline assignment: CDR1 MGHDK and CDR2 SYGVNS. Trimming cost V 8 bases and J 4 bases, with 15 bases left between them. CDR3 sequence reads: CASLGTASGANVLTF. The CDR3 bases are TGTGCCAGCTTAGGGACTGCATCGGGGGCCAACGTCCTGACTTTC.

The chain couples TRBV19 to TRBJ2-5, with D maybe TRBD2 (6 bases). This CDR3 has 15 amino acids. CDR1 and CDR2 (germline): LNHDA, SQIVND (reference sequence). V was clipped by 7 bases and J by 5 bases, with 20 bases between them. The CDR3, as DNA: TGTGCCAGTACTGGCAGGGCGGGGAGTACGGAGACCCAGTACTTC. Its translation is CASTGRAGSTETQYF.

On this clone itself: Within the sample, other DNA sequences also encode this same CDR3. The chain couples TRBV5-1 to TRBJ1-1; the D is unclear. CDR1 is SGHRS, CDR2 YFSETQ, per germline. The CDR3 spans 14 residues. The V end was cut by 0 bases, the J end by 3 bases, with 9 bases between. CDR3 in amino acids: CASSLAPGDTEAFF. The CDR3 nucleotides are TGCGCCAGCAGCTTGGCTCCTGGGGACACTGAAGCTTTCTTT.

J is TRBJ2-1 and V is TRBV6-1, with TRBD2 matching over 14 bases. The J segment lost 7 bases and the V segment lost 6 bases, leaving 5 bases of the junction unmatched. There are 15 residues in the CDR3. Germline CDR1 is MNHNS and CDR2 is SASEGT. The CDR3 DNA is TGTGCCAGCAGCCTGGGACTAGCGGGAGTTAATGAGCAGTTCTTC. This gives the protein CASSLGLAGVNEQFF.

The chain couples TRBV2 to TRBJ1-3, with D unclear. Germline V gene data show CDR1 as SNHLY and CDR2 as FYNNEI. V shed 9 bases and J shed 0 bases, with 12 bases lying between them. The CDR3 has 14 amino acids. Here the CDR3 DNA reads TGTGCCAGTCGAACAGAGAGCTCTGGAAACACCATATATTTT. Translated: CASRTESSGNTIYF.

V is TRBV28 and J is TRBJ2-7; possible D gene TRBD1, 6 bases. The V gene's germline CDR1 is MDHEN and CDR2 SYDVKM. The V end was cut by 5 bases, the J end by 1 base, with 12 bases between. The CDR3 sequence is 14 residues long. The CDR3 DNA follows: TGTGCCAGCAGTACCCGGGACATTTCCTACGAGCAGTACTTC. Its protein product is CASSTRDISYEQYF.

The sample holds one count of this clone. As DNA, the CDR3 is TGCGCCAGCAGCCAAGATGTAGGGTACACTGAAGCTTTCTTT. Residues: CASSQDVGYTEAFF. The chain is built from TRBV4-1 and TRBJ1-1; D gene ambiguous. Germline assignment: CDR1 MGHRA and CDR2 YSYEKL. The CDR3 runs 14 residues. The V gene lost 0 bases and the J gene lost 3 bases, with 8 bases spanning the gap.

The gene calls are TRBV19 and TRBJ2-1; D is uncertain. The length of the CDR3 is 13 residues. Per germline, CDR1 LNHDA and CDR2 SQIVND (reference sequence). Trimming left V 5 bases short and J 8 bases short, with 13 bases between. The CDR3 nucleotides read TGTGCCAGTAGTCCAATAGGGATCCATGAGCAGTTCTTC. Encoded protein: CASSPIGIHEQFF. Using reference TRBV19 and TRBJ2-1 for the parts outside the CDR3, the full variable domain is DGGITQSPKYLFRKEGQNVTLSCEQNLNHDAMYWYRQDPGQGLRLIYYSQIVNDFQKGDIAEGYSVSREKKESFPLTVTSAQKNPTAFYLCASSPIGIHEQFFGPGTRLTVL.

The DNA for the CDR3 is TGTGCCAGTAGTAAAGGGGAGCCCCCGAACCTTGGAAGCACAGATACGCAGTATTTT. This gives the protein CASSKGEPPNLGSTDTQYF. This chain links TRBV19 with TRBJ2-3; D could derive from TRBD1 or TRBD2 (5 bases each). The CDR3 runs to 19 residues. V was trimmed by 4 bases and J by 0 bases, leaving 23 bases between them. CDR1 is LNHDA, CDR2 SQIVND, per germline (reference sequence).

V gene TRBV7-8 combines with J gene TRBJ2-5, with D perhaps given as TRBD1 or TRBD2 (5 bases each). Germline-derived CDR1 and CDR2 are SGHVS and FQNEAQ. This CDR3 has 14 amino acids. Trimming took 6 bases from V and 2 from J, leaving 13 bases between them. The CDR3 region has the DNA TGTGCCAGCAGACGGGGCAGGGCACAAGAGACCCAGTACTTC. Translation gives CASRRGRAQETQYF.

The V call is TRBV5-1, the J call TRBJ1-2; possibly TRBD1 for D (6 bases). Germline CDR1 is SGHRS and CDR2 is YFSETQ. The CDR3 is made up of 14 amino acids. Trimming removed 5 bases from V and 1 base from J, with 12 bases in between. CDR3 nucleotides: TGCGCCAGCAGGTTGACAGGATTTAACTATGGCTACACCTTC. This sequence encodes CASRLTGFNYGYTF.